The source of this T cell receptor beta chain is a study of early T cells in non-severe SARS-CoV-2 infection. Findings and caveats of the study: The study's VDJdb matching favored anti-spike CD8 responses and missed private and CD4 specificities.

This clonotype was seen at least ten times. Antigen: not known. TCRdb independently ran MiXCR on the 5' RACE reads; one entry per CDR3 protein. The sample includes about 50,000 distinct CDR3 sequences, 7.5% to 10% of them seen just once. This CDR3 contains 15 residues. CDR1 DFQATT and CDR2 SNEGSKA come from the germline V gene (reference sequence). V trimming: 5 bases; J trimming: 4 bases; junction bases outside the gene matches: 9. The clonotype was recovered from an adult who was a healthcare worker with PCR-confirmed SARS-CoV-2 infection or an uninfected control (not recorded which). The J gene is TRBJ2-1, the V gene TRBV20-1, with 9 bases fitting TRBD2. Sequenced material: whole blood. CDR3 region: CSALRGAGGYNEQFF. The DNA for the CDR3 is TGCAGTGCTCTCAGGGGAGCGGGAGGTTACAATGAGCAGTTCTTC.